This T cell receptor (beta chain) was captured in a study of shared clonotypes between healthy human individuals. Study findings and constraints: Sequencing depth was expected to affect clonotype sharing among donors. The study generally estimated greater richness for naive than memory subsets.

Concerning this clone itself: Its antigen is as yet unknown.

Trimming took 3 bases from V and 0 from J, leaving 21 bases between them. Germline CDR1 KGHSH, CDR2 LQKENI. The CDR3 runs to 19 residues. Sorted-subset replicate PCR reactions were performed with around 210 ng DNA, corresponding to tens of thousands of T cell genomes. In the authors' methods: Because ImmunoSEQ provided only junction sequences with no quality scores, the filtering differed. Here immunoSEQ multiplex PCR was the method, and the copy in TCRdb shows in-frame clones only, minus some. V and J calls and clone size are given by that table; D and trimming were obtained from the DNA. The data contain about 1.4 million clones, roughly 96% of them singletons.

The chain employs TRBV18 and TRBJ2-1, with D perhaps being TRBD1 or TRBD2 (5 bases each). The sequence was obtained from a man aged 30 to 39 in good health. The sequenced material came from naive CD4+ T cells sorted from blood. Subset given: CD45RA+ positively selected. CDR3 bases: TGTGCCAGCTCACCGTTGACAGCGGCAAACCCTAACTCCTACAATGAGCAGTTCTTC. It specifies CASSPLTAANPNSYNEQFF.